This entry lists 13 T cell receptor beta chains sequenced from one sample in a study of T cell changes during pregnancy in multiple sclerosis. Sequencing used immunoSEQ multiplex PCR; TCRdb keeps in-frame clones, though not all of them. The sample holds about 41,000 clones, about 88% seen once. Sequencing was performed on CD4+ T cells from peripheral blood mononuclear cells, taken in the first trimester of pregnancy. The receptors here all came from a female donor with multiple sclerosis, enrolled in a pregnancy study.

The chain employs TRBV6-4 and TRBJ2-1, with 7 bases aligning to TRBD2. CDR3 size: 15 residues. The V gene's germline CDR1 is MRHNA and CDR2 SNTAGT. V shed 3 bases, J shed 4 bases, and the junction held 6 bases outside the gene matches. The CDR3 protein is CASSETGGLYNEQFF. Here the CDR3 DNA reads TGTGCCAGCAGTGAGACGGGAGGATTGTACAATGAGCAGTTCTTC.

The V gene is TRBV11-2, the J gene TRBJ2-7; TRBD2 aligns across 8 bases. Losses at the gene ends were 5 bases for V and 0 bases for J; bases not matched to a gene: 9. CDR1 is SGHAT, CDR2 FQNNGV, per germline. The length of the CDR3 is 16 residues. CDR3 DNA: TGTGCCAGCAGCACCGGGACTAGATGGAGCTCCTACGAGCAGTACTTC. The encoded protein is CASSTGTRWSSYEQYF.

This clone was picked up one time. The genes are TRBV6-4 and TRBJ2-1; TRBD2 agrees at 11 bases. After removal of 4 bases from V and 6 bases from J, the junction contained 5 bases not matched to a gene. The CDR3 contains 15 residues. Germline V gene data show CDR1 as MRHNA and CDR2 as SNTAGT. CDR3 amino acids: CASSATTSGVNEQFF. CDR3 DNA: TGTGCCAGCAGTGCAACGACTAGCGGGGTCAATGAGCAGTTCTTC.

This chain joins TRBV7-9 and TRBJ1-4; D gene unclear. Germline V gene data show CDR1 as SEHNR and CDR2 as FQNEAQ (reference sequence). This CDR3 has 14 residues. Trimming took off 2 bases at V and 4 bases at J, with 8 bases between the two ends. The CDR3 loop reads CASSLSSLNEKLFF. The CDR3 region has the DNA TGTGCCAGCAGCTTATCCAGTCTTAATGAAAAACTGTTTTTT.

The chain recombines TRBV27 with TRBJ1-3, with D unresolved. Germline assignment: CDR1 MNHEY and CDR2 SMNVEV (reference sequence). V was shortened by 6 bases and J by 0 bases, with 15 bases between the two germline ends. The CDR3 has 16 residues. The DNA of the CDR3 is TGTGCCAGCAGACCAACCGGGTCCTCCTCTGGAAACACCATATATTTT. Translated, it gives CASRPTGSSSGNTIYF.

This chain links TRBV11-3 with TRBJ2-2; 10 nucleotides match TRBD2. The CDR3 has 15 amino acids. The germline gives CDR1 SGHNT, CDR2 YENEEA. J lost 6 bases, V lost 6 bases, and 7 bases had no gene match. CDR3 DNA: TGTGCCAGCAGAAATAGCGGGAGGCCCGCCGGGGAGCTGTTTTTT. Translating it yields CASRNSGRPAGELFF.

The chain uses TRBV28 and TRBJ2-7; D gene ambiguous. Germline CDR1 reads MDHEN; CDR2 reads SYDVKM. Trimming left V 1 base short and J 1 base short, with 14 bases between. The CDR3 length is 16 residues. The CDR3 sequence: CASSLSVLVESYEQYF. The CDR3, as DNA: TGTGCCAGCAGTTTATCGGTACTTGTCGAATCCTACGAGCAGTACTTC.

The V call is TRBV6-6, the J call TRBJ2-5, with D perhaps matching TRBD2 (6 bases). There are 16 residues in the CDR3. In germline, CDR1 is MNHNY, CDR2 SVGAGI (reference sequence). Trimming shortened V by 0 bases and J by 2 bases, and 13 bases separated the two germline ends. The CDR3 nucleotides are TGTGCCAGCAGTTACTCACCTCGGGACTGGCAAGAGACCCAGTACTTC. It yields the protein CASSYSPRDWQETQYF.

CDR3 DNA sequence: TGTGCCAGCAGCTTCCTCCCGGGACAGGGCCATGAAAAACTGTTTTTT. This sequence encodes CASSFLPGQGHEKLFF. The chain carries TRBV5-5 and TRBJ1-4; 9 bases map to TRBD1. The CDR3 sequence is 16 residues long. Germline V gives CDR1 SGHKS, CDR2 YYEKEE (reference sequence). The trim removed 2 bases at V and 6 bases at J, leaving 8 bases unmatched. The complete variable domain, with remaining parts taken from reference TRBV5-5 and TRBJ1-4, reads DAGVTQSPTHLIKTRGQQVTLRCSPISGHKSVSWYQQVLGQGPQFIFQYYEKEERGRGNFPDRFSARQFPNYSSELNVNALLLGDSALYLCASSFLPGQGHEKLFFGSGTQLSVL.

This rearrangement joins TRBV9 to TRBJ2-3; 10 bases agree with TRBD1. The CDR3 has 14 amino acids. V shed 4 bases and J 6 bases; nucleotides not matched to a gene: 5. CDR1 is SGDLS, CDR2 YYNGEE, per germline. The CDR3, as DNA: TGTGCCAGCAGCTTCCGGACAGGGGGGGATACGCAGTATTTT. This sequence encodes CASSFRTGGDTQYF.

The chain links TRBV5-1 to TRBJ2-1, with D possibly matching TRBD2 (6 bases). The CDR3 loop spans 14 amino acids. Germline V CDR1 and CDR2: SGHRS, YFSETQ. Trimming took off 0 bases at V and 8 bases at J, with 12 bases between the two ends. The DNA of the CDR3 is TGCGCCAGCAGCTTGGCCGGGAGAGAGTATGAGCAGTTCTTC. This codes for CASSLAGREYEQFF.

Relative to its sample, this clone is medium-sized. CDR3 bases: TGCGCCAGCAGTGGACAAGCATTGAACACTGAAGCTTTCTTT. Translation gives CASSGQALNTEAFF. The V gene is TRBV10-2, the J gene TRBJ1-1; D call uncertain. Trimming cost V 4 bases and J 0 bases, with 9 bases left between them. Per the germline V gene, CDR1 is WSHSY and CDR2 is SAAADI. There are 14 residues in the CDR3.

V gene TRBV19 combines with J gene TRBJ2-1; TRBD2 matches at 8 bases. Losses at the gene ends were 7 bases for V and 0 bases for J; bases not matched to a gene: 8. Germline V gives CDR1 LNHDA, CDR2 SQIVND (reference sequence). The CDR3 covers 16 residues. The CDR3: CASKTGAGVSYNEQFF. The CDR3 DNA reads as TGTGCCAGTAAAACTGGAGCGGGAGTCTCCTACAATGAGCAGTTCTTC.